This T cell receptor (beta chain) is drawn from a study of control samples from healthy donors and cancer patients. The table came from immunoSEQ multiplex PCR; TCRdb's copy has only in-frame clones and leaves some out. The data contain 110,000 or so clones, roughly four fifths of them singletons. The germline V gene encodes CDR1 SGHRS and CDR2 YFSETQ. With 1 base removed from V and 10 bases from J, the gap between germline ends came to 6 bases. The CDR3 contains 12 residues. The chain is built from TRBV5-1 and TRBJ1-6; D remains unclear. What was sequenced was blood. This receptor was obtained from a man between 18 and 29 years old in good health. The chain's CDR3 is CASSLNESPLHF. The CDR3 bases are TGCGCCAGCAGCTTGAATGAGTCACCCCTCCACTTT.